This T cell receptor (beta chain) was sequenced during a study of T cell responses to AZD1222 COVID-19 vaccine. In regard to this clone: Its specificity is not known.

Germline V gene lookup returns CDR1 SGDLS and CDR2 YYNGEE. This CDR3 region has 18 residues. The trim removed 2 bases at V and 7 bases at J, leaving 11 bases unmatched. Sequenced by immunoSEQ multiplex PCR; TCRdb stores in-frame clones only, minus some. The sample consists of 75,000 to 80,000 clones, roughly 80% of them appearing once. General study findings and limits: Every sample of the repertoires postdated the peak T cell response. Rises in breadth and depth of Spike-specific TCRs came after two AZD1222 doses. Mapped onto spike, vaccine-associated CD4 TCRs spanned it and were dominant at 160-218 and 743-854. There were mostly white British donors and more females than males, and clonal diversity was possibly underestimated.

The clonotype comes from an adult who received the MenACWY meningococcal vaccine as a control. V and J are TRBV9 and TRBJ1-6; TRBD1 matches 11 bases. Source: peripheral blood, taken 28 days after the second dose of the MenACWY control vaccine. The CDR3 nucleotides are TGTGCCAGCAGCGTGGGACAGGGGGGCCTCGTTGAGAATTCACCCCTCCACTTT. Translating gives CASSVGQGGLVENSPLHF.